These T cell receptor beta chains were read from a single sample in a study of T-cell reconstitution after alpha-beta-depleted transplantation in children. From the PCR reads, TCRdb called clonotypes with MiXCR, one entry per CDR3 protein. The profile shows over 200,000 distinct CDR3 sequences, about 9.2% of them singletons. Source: PBMCs from the stem cell graft donor, taken from the stem cell graft. These receptor sequences come from a human donor who donated a stem cell graft to a child with acute lymphoblastic leukemia. Both conserved end residues are part of each CDR3. The order of the fields is D gene, clone size, J gene, V gene, CDR3 DNA, CDR3 protein. A D gene is named only where the DNA matches it firmly. Not all rows give a size; the values are once, few, many and, for expanded clones, a class.

- - TRBJ2-7 TRBV9 TGTGCCAGCAGTCAACGGACGGGGGCGTACTCCTACGAGAAGTACTTC CASSQRTGAYSYEKYF
- few TRBJ1-1 TRBV11-2 TGTGCCAGCAGCTTAGGAGGGGTAGGGGCTGAAGCTTTCTTT CASSLGGVGAEAFF
TRBD1 - TRBJ2-1 TRBV10-3 TGTGCCATCAGCCTGTTTATGGACAGGGAAAATGAGCAGTTCTTC CAISLFMDRENEQFF
TRBD1 - TRBJ1-5 TRBV7-8 TGTGCCAGCAGCTTAAAACTGACAGGGGACGGGTATCAGCCCCAGCATTTT CASSLKLTGDGYQPQHF
TRBD1 - TRBJ2-3 TRBV19 TGTGCCAGTACCGACAGGGGGAGGACAGATACGCAGTATTTT CASTDRGRTDTQYF
- - TRBJ1-1 TRBV6-5 TGTGCCAGCAGTTACGACGGGGGCAACACTGAAGCTTTCTTT CASSYDGGNTEAFF
- - TRBJ2-1 TRBV29-1 TGCAGCGTAAAGAGGGTTAGCTACAATGAGCAGTTCTTC CSVKRVSYNEQFF
- - TRBJ2-5 TRBV7-9 TGTGCCAGCAGCTCGAATGGGGGTACCTTAGAGACCCAGTACTTC CASSSNGGTLETQYF
TRBD1 few TRBJ1-6 TRBV9 TGTGCCAGCAGCGGGACCGGGACAGGCAATTCACCCCTCCACTTT CASSGTGTGNSPLHF
TRBD2 many TRBJ2-1 TRBV3-1 TGTGCCAGCAGCCATAGCGGGGGGGGCTACAATGAGCAGTTCTTC CASSHSGGGYNEQFF
TRBD2 many TRBJ2-3 TRBV10-3 TGTGCCATCAGTGACACGGGGGGAAGGACAGATACGCAGTATTTT CAISDTGGRTDTQYF
- - TRBJ2-3 TRBV3-1 TGTGCCAGCAGCCAAGCGGGGGGCCTCACCGAGAGCACAGATACGCAGTATTTT CASSQAGGLTESTDTQYF
- few TRBJ2-3 TRBV5-8 TGTGCCAGCAGCTTGAATTCAGGCCCCACAGATACGCAGTATTTT CASSLNSGPTDTQYF
- many TRBJ1-2 TRBV28 TGTGCCAGCAGCTACCCACTTTTCGACTATGGCTACACCTTC CASSYPLFDYGYTF
TRBD1 - TRBJ2-7 TRBV5-1 TGCGCCAGCAGCTTGTCGGCCGACAGGGTTTACGAGCAGTACTTC CASSLSADRVYEQYF
- - TRBJ1-2 TRBV20-1 TGCAGTGCTCGACTACAGGGTGTGGAGAGGGGCTACACCTTC CSARLQGVERGYTF
- once TRBJ1-6 TRBV7-2 TGTGCCAGCAGCCTTGCAGAGGAGTATAATTCACCCCTCCACTTT CASSLAEEYNSPLHF
TRBD1 many TRBJ2-7 TRBV6-2/TRBV6-3 TGTGCCAGCAGTCTAGACAGGGGGCACTACGAGCAGTACTTC CASSLDRGHYEQYF
- few TRBJ1-3 TRBV3-1 TGTGCCAGCAGCCCCTCGGGGAGCTCTGGAAACACCATATATTTT CASSPSGSSGNTIYF
TRBD1 few TRBJ1-1 TRBV30 TGTGCCTGGAGTGTATCCCTCCAGGGGGTCACTGAAGCTTTCTTT CAWSVSLQGVTEAFF
- many TRBJ2-1 TRBV20-1 TGCAGTGCGCCCCACCGGGCCGTTAGCTCCTACAATGAGCAGTTCTTC CSAPHRAVSSYNEQFF
TRBD2 - TRBJ2-5 TRBV20-1 TGCAGTGCTAGAGGCGCGGGGGAGCTCCAAGAGACCCAGTACTTC CSARGAGELQETQYF
- - TRBJ2-1 TRBV3-1 TGTGCCAGCAGCCGCCTTAAGGGCCAGACCCCCTCAAGCTCCTACAATGAGCAGTTCTTC CASSRLKGQTPSSSYNEQFF
- many TRBJ1-2 TRBV29-1 TGCAGCGTTTGGGACGTCCCCGGCTACACCTTC CSVWDVPGYTF
- many TRBJ2-2 TRBV2 TGTGCCCGGTCAACCGGGAGTAAGACCGGGGAGCTGTTTTTT CARSTGSKTGELFF
- few TRBJ1-5 TRBV10-1 TGCGCCAGCAGTGAGTACAGTCAAGGGCCCCAGCATTTT CASSEYSQGPQHF
- - TRBJ2-5 TRBV5-1 TGCGCCAGCAGCCGAACGTTTGAGACCCAGTACTTC CASSRTFETQYF
TRBD2 many TRBJ2-2 TRBV7-2 TGTGCCAGCAGCCGGGGAGTGGGGGGGGCGAACACCGGGGAGCTGTTTTTT CASSRGVGGANTGELFF